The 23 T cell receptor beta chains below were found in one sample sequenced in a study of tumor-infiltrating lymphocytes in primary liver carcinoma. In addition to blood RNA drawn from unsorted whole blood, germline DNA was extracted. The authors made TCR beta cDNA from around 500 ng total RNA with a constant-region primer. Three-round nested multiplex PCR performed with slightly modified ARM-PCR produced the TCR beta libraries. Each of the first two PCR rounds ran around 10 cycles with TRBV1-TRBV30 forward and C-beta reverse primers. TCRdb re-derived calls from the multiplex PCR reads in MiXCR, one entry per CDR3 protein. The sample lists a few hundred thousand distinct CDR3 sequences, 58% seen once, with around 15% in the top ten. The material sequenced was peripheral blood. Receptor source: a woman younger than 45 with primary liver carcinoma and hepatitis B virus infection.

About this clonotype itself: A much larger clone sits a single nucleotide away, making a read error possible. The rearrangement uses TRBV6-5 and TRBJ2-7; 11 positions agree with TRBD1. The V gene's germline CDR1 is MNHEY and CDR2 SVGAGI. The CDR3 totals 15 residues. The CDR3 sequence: CAISYGTGGAYEQYF. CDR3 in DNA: TGTGCCATCAGTTACGGGACAGGGGGGGCCTACGAGCAGTACTTC.

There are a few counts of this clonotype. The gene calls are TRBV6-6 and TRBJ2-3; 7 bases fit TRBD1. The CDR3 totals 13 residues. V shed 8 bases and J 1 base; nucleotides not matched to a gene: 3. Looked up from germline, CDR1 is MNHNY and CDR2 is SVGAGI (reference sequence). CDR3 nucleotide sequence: TGTGCCAGCGGGACAGCCCGCACAGATACGCAGTATTTT. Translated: CASGTARTDTQYF.

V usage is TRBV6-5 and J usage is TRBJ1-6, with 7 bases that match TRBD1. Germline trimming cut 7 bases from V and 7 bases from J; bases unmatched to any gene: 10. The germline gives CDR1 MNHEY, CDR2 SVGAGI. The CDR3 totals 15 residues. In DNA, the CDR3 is TGTGCCAGCAAGCCGTCAGGGACAGCAAATTCACCCCTCCACTTT. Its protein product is CASKPSGTANSPLHF.

CDR3 protein: CRQEKGPYEDQETQYF. The DNA for the CDR3 is TGCAGGCAAGAAAAAGGGCCATATGAAGACCAAGAGACCCAGTACTTC. The chain uses TRBV29-1 and TRBJ2-5; no reliable D call. Germline CDR1 reads SQVTM; CDR2 reads ANQGSEA. The CDR3 consists of 16 residues.

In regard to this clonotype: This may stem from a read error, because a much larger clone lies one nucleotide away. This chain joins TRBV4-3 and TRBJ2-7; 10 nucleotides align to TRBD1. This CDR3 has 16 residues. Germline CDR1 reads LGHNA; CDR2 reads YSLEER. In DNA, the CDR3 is TGCGCCAGCATCCAAGGCACTTACGGGACAGGGGATAAGCAGTACTTC. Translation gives CASIQGTYGTGDKQYF.

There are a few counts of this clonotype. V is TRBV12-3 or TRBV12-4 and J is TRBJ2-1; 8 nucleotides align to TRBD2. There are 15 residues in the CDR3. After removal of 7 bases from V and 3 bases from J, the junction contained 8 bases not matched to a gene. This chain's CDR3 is CASILRLAGYNEQFF. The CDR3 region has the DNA TGTGCCAGCATCCTGAGGCTAGCGGGCTACAATGAGCAGTTCTTC.

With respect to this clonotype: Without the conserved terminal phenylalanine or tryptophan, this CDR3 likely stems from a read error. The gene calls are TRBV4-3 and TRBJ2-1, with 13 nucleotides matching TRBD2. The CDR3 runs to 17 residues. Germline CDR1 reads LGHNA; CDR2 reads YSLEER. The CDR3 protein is CASSQILTSGRDNVQFI. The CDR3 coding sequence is TGCGCCAGCAGCCAGATCCTCACTAGCGGGAGGGACAATGTGCAGTTCATC.

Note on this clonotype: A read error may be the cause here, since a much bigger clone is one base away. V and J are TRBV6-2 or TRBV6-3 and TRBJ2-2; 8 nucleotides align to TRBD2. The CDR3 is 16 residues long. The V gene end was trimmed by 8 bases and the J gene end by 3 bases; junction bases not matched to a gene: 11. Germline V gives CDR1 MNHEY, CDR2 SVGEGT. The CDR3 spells CASGASGSVYTGELFF. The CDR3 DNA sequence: TGTGCCAGCGGTGCCAGCGGGAGTGTGTACACCGGGGAGCTGTTTTTT.

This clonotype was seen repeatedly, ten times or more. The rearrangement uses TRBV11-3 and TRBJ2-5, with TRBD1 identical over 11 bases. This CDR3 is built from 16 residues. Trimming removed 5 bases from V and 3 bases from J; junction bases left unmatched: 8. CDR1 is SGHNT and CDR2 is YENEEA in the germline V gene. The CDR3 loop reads CASSPRTGGFEETQYF. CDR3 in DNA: TGTGCCAGCAGCCCCCGGACAGGGGGCTTCGAAGAGACCCAGTACTTC.

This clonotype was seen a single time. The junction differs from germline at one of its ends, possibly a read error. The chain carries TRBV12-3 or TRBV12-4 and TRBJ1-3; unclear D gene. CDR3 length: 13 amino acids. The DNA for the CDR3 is TGTGCCAACAGTTGGACGGGTGGAAACACCATATATTTT. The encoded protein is CANSWTGGNTIYF.

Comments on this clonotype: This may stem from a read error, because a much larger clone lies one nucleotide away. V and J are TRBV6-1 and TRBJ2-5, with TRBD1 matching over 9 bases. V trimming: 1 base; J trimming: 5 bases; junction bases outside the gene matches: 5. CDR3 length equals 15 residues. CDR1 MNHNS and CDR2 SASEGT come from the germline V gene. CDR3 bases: TGTGCCAGCAGTGAAGAACAGGGGGCACGGGAGACCCAGTACTTC. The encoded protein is CASSEEQGARETQYF.

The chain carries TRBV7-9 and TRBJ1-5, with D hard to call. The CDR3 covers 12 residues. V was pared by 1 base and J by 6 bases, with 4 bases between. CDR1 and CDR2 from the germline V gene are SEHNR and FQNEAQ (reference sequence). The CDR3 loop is CASSLGSQPQHF. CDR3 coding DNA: TGTGCCAGCAGCTTAGGTTCTCAGCCCCAGCATTTT.

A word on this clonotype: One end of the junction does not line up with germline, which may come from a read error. The CDR3 here is CASSSRGPGLYNEQFF. The DNA for the CDR3 is TGTGCCAGCAGCTCCCGGGGGCCCGGACTCTACAATGAACAGTTCTTC. The chain couples TRBV11-1 to TRBJ2-1, with D perhaps assigned TRBD1 or TRBD2 (6 bases each). The germline gives CDR1 SGHAT, CDR2 FQDESV (reference sequence). This CDR3 region has 16 residues.

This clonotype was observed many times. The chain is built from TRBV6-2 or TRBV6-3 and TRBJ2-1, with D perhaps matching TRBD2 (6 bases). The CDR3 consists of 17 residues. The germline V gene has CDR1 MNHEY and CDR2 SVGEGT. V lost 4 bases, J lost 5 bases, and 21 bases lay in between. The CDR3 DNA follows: TGTGCCAGCAGTTTCCTCTTATCGGGAGCCCTAAACAATGAGCAGTTCTTC. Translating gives CASSFLLSGALNNEQFF.

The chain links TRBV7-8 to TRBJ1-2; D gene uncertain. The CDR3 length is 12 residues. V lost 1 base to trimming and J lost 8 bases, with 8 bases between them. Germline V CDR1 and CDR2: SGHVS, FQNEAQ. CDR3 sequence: CASSLGGTGYTF. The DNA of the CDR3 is TGTGCCAGCAGCTTAGGTGGAACCGGCTACACCTTC. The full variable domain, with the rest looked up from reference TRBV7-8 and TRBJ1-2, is GAGVSQSPRYKVAKRGQDVALRCDPISGHVSLFWYQQALGQGPEFLTYFQNEAQLDKSGLPSDRFFAERPEGSVSTLKIQRTQQEDSAVYLCASSLGGTGYTFGSGTRLTVV.

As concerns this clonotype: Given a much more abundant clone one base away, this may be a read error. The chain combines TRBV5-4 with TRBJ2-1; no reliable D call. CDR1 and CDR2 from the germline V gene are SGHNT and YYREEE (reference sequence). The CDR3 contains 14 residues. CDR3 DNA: TGTGCCAGGAGCTTGGCCGACCAGACCAATGAGCAGTTCTTC. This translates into CARSLADQTNEQFF. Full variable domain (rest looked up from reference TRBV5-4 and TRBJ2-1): ETGVTQSPTHLIKTRGQQVTLRCSSQSGHNTVSWYQQALGQGPQFIFQYYREEENGRGNFPPRFSGLQFPNYSSELNVNALELDDSALYLCARSLADQTNEQFFGPGTRLTVL.

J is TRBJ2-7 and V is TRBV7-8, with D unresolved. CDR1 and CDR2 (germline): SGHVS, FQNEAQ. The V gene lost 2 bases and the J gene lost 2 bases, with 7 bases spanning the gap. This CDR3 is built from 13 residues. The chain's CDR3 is CASSLQQTYEQYF. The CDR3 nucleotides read TGTGCCAGCAGCTTACAGCAAACCTACGAGCAGTACTTC.

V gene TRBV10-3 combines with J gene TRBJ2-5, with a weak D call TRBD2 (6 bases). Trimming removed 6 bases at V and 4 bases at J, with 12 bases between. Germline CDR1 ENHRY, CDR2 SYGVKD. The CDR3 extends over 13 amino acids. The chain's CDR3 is CAIRVGLGETQYF. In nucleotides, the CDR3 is TGTGCCATCAGGGTGGGACTCGGAGAGACCCAGTACTTC.

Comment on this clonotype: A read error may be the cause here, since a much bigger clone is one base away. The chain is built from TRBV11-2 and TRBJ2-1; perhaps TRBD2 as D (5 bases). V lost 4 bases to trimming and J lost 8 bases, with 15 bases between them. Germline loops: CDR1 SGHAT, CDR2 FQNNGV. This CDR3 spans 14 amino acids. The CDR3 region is CASSSETRIHEQFF. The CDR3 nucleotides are TGTGCCAGCAGCTCAGAAACTAGAATCCATGAGCAGTTCTTC.

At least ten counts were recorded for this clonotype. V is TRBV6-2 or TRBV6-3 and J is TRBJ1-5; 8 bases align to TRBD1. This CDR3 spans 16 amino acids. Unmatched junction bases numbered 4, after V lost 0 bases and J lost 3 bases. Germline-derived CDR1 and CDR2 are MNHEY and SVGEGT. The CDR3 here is CASSYSGQVFNQPQHF. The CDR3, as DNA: TGTGCCAGCAGTTACTCGGGACAGGTCTTCAATCAGCCCCAGCATTTT.

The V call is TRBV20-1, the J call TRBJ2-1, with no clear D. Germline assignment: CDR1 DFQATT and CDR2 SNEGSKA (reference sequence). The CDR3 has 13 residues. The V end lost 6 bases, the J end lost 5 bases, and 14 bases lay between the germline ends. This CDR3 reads CSARLLADNEQFF. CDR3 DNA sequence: TGCAGTGCCCGCCTGTTGGCGGACAATGAGCAGTTCTTC.

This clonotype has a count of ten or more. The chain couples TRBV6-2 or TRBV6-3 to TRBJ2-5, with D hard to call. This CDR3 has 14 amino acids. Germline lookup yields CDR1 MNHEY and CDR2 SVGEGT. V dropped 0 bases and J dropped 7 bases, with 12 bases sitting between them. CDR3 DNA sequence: TGTGCCAGCAGTTACTCGATCGTTTCCATGACCCAGTACTTC. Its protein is CASSYSIVSMTQYF.

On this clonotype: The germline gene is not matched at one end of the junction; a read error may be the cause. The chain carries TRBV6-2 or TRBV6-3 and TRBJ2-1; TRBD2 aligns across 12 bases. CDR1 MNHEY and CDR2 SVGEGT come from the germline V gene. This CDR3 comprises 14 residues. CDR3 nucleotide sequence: TGTGCCAGCAGAGGGACTAGCGGGCGAAGTGAGCAGTCCTTC. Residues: CASRGTSGRSEQSF.